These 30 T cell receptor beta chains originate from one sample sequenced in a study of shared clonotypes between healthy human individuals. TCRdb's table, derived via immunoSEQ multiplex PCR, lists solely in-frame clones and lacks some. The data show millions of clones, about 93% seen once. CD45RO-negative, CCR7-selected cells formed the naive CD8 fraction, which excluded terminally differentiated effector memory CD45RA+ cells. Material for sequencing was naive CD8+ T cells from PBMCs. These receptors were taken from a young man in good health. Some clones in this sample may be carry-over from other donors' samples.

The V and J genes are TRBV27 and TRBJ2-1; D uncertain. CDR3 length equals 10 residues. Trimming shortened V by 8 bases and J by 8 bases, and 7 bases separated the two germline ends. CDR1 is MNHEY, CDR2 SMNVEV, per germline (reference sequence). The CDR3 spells CASGNDEQFF. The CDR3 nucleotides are TGTGCCAGCGGAAACGATGAGCAGTTCTTC.

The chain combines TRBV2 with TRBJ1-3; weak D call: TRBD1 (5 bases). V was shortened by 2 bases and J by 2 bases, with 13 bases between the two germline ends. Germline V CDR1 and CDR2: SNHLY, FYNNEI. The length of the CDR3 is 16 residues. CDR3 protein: CASSERGVAPGNTIYF. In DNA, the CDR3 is TGTGCCAGCAGTGAAAGGGGTGTAGCCCCTGGAAACACCATATATTTT. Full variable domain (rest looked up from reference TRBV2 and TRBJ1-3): EPEVTQTPSHQVTQMGQEVILRCVPISNHLYFYWYRQILGQKVEFLVSFYNNEISEKSEIFDDQFSVERPDGSNFTLKIRSTKLEDSAMYFCASSERGVAPGNTIYFGEGSWLTVV.

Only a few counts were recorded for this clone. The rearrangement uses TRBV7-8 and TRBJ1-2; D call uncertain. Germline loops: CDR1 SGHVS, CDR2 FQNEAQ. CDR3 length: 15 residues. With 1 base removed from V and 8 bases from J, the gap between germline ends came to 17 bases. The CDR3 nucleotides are TGTGCCAGCAGCTTAGTTTCCCGGCATGCCCGCGGCTACACCTTC. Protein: CASSLVSRHARGYTF.

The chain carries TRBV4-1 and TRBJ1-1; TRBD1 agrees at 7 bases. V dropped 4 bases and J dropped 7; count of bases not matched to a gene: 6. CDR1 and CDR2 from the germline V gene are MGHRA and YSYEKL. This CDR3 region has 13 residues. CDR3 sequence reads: CASSLNRDSEAFF. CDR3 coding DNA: TGCGCCAGCAGCCTTAACCGGGACAGTGAAGCTTTCTTT.

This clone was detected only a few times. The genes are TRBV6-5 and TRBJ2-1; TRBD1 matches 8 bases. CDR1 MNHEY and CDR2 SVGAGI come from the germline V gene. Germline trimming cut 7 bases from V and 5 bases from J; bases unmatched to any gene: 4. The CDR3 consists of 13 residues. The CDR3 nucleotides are TGTGCCAGCAATGGACAGGGCCACAATGAGCAGTTCTTC. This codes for CASNGQGHNEQFF.

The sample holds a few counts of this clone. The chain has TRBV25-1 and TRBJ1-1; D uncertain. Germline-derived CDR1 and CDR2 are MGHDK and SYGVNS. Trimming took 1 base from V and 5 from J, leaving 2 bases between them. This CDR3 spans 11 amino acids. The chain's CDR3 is CASSEFTEAFF. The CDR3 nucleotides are TGTGCCAGCAGTGAATTTACTGAAGCTTTCTTT.

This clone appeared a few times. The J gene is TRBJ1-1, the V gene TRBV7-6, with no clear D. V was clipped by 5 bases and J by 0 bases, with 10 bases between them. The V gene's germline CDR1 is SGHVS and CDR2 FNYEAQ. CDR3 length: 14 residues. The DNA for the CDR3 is TGTGCCAGCAGCGTGAGCGCGGTGAACACTGAAGCTTTCTTT. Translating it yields CASSVSAVNTEAFF.

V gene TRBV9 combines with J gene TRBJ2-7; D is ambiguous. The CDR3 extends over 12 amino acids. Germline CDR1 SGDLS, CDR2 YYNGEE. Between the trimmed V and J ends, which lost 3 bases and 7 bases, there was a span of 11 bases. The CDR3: CASSGLFGEQYF. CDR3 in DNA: TGTGCCAGCAGCGGACTTTTTGGTGAGCAGTACTTC.

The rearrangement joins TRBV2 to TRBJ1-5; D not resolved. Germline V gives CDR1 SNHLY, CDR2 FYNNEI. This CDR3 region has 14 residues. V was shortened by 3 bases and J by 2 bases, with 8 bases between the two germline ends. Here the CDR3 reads CASSDLVRNQPQHF. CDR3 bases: TGTGCCAGCAGTGATTTGGTTCGCAATCAGCCCCAGCATTTT.

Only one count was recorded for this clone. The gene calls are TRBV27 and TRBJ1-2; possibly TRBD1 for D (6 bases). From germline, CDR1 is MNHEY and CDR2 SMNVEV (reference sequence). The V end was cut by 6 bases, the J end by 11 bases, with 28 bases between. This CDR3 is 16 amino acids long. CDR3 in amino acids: CASRVGGRHNPSRYTF. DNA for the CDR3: TGTGCCAGCAGGGTGGGGGGCAGGCATAATCCTTCGAGGTACACCTTC.

CDR3 sequence reads: CSVWEYNEQFF. CDR3 sequence (DNA): TGCAGCGTCTGGGAGTACAATGAGCAGTTCTTC. This chain links TRBV29-1 with TRBJ2-1; D is possibly TRBD2 (5 bases). Germline lookup yields CDR1 SQVTM and CDR2 ANQGSEA. Trimming removed 6 bases from V and 4 bases from J, with 7 bases in between. The CDR3 covers 11 residues.

The CDR3 DNA reads TGTGCCAGCAGCTTAGGGCCTCCCGGGAGCTCCTATAATTCACCCCTCCACTTT. Protein: CASSLGPPGSSYNSPLHF. J is TRBJ1-6 and V is TRBV11-2; D is unclear. V was trimmed by 1 base and J by 0 bases, leaving 13 bases between them. CDR3 length: 18 residues. CDR1 SGHAT and CDR2 FQNNGV come from the germline V gene. The variable domain in full, with the rest retrieved from reference TRBV11-2 and TRBJ1-6, is EAGVAQSPRYKIIEKRQSVAFWCNPISGHATLYWYQQILGQGPKLLIQFQNNGVVDDSQLPKDRFSAERLKGVDSTLKIQPAKLEDSAVYLCASSLGPPGSSYNSPLHFGNGTRLTVT.

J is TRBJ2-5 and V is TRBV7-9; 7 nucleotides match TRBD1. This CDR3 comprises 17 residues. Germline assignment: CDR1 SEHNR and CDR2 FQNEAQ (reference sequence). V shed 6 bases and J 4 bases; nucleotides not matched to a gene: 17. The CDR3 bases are TGTGCCAGCAGTTCCGGCCACGACAGGGATGGCGCAGAGACCCAGTACTTC. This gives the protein CASSSGHDRDGAETQYF.

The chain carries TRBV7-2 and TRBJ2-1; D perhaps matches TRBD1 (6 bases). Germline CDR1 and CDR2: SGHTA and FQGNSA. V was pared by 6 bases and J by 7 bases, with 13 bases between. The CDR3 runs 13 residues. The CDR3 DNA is TGTGCCAGCAGGCGAGACAGGTTGAATGAGCAGTTCTTC. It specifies CASRRDRLNEQFF.

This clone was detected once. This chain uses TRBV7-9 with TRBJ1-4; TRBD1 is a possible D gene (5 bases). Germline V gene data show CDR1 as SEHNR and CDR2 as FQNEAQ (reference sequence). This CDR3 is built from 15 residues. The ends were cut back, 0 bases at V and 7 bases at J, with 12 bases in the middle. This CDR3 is CASSLAPSGIEKLFF. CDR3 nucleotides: TGTGCCAGCAGCTTAGCTCCATCAGGGATTGAAAAACTGTTTTTT.

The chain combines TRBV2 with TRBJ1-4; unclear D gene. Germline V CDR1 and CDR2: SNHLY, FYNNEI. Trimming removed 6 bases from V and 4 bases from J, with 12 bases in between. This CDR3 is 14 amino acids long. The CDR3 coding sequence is TGTGCCAGCAGAGAGACGGTACTTAATGAAAAACTGTTTTTT. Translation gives CASRETVLNEKLFF.

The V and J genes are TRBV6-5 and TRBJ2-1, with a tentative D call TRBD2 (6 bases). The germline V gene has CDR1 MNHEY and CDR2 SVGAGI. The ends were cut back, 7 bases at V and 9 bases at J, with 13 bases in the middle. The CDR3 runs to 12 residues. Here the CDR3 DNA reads TGTGCCAGCAATCCGGGAGACGGTGAGCAGTTCTTC. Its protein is CASNPGDGEQFF.

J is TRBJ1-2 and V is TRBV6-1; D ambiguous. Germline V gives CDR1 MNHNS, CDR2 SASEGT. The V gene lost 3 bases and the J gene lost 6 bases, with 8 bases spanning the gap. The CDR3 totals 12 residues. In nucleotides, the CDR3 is TGTGCCAGCAGTGAGTTTCCGAATGGCTACACCTTC. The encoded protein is CASSEFPNGYTF.

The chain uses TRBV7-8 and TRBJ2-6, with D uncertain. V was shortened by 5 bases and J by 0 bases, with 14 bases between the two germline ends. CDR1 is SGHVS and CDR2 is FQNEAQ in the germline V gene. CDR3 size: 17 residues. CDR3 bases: TGTGCCAGCAGCCCTCGGACGGCTCCCTCTGGGGCCAACGTCCTGACTTTC. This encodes CASSPRTAPSGANVLTF.

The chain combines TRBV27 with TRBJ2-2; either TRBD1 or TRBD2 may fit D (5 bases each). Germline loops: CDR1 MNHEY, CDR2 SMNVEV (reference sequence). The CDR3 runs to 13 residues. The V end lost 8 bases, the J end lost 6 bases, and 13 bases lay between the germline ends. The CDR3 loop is CASLGPYPGELFF. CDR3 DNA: TGTGCCAGCCTGGGACCATACCCCGGGGAGCTGTTTTTT.

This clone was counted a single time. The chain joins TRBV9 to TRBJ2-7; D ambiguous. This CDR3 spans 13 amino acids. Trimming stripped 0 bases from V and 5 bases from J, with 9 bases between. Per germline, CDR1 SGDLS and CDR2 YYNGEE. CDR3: CASSVASSNEQYF. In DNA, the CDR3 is TGTGCCAGCAGCGTAGCCTCCTCAAACGAGCAGTACTTC.

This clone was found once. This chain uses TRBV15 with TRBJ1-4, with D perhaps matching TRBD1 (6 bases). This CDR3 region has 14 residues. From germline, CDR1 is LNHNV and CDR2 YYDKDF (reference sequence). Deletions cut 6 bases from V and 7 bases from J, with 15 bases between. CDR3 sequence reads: CATSFEGGSEKLFF. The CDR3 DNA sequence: TGTGCCACCAGTTTTGAGGGGGGCTCTGAAAAACTGTTTTTT.

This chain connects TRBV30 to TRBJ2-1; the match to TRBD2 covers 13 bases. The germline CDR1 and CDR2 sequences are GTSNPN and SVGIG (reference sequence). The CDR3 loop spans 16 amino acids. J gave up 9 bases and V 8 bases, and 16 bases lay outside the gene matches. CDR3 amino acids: CAGVATSGRALTEQFF. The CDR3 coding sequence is TGTGCCGGAGTCGCAACTAGCGGGAGGGCCCTCACTGAGCAGTTCTTC.

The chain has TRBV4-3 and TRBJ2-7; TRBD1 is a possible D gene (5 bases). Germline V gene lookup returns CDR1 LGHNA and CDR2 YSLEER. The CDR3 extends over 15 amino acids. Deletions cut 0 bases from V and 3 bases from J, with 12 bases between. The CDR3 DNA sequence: TGCGCCAGCAGCCAAGAACGGTGGCAGGGCTACGAGCAGTACTTC. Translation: CASSQERWQGYEQYF.

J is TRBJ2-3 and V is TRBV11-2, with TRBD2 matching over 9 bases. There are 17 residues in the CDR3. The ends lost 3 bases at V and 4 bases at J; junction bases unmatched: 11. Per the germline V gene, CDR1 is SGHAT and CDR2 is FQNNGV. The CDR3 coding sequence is TGTGCCAGCAGCTTGGAAAGACCGGGACTAGCCTCAGATACGCAGTATTTT. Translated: CASSLERPGLASDTQYF.

CDR3 loop: CASRPSTGRAWEQYF. CDR3 DNA: TGTGCCAGCAGACCTTCGACAGGGAGGGCCTGGGAGCAGTACTTC. The rearrangement uses TRBV28 and TRBJ2-7; D possibly matches TRBD1 or TRBD2 (7 bases each). V lost 6 bases to trimming and J lost 7 bases, with 22 bases between them. Germline V CDR1 and CDR2: MDHEN, SYDVKM. The CDR3 is made up of 15 amino acids.

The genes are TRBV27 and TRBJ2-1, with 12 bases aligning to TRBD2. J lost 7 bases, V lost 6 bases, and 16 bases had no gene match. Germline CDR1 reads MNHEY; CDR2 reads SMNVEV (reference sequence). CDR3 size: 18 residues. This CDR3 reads CASSPLWTLAGGVNEQFF. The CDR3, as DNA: TGTGCCAGCAGCCCATTATGGACCCTAGCGGGAGGGGTGAATGAGCAGTTCTTC.

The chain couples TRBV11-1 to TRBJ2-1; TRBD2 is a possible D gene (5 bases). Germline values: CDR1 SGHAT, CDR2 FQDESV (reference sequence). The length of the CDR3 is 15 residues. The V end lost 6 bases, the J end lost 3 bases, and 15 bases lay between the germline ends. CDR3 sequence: CASSDRDQNYNEQFF. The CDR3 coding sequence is TGTGCCAGCAGTGACCGGGATCAGAACTACAATGAGCAGTTCTTC.

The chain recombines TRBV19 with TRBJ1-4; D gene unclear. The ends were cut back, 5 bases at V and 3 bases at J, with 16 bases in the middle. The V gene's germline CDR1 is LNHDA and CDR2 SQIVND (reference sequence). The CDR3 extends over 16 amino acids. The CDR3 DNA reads TGTGCCAGTAGTTCTGTTCGGGGTCCGCCTAATGAAAAACTGTTTTTT. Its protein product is CASSSVRGPPNEKLFF.

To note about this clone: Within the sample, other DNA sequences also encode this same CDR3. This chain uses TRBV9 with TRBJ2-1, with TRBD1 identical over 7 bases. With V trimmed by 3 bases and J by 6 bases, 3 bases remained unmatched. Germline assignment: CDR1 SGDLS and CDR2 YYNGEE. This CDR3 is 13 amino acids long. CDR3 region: CASSGTGVNEQFF. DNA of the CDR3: TGTGCCAGCAGCGGAACAGGGGTCAATGAGCAGTTCTTC. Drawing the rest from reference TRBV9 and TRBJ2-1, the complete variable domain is DSGVTQTPKHLITATGQRVTLRCSPRSGDLSVYWYQQSLDQGLQFLIQYYNGEERAKGNILERFSAQQFPDLHSELNLSSLELGDSALYFCASSGTGVNEQFFGPGTRLTVL.